This passage covers 29 T cell receptor beta chains from one sample sequenced in a study of blood T cell repertoires in COVID-19. Sequencing used immunoSEQ multiplex PCR; TCRdb keeps in-frame clones, though not all of them. Of 100,000 or so clones in the sample, about 80% were seen once. Specimen: peripheral blood. The source of these receptors is a woman in her 70s with acute or convalescent COVID-19.

The chain combines TRBV6-5 with TRBJ1-5, with a weak D call TRBD1 (6 bases). The germline V gene encodes CDR1 MNHEY and CDR2 SVGAGI. The CDR3 runs to 12 residues. The V end was cut by 7 bases, the J end by 3 bases, with 7 bases between. The CDR3 nucleotides read TGTGCCAGCACAGGGGACAATCAGCCCCAGCATTTT. Its protein is CASTGDNQPQHF.

This clone came up once. The gene calls are TRBV7-2 and TRBJ1-2, with TRBD1 matching over 9 bases. The germline V gene encodes CDR1 SGHTA and CDR2 FQGNSA. The CDR3 is 13 residues long. The trim removed 4 bases at V and 8 bases at J, leaving 5 bases unmatched. This CDR3 is CASSSQTGGGYTF. The CDR3 DNA reads TGTGCCAGCAGCTCCCAGACAGGGGGAGGCTACACCTTC. Filled out from reference TRBV7-2 and TRBJ1-2, the complete variable domain reads GAGVSQSPSNKVTEKGKDVELRCDPISGHTALYWYRQSLGQGLEFLIYFQGNSAPDKSGLPSDRFSAERTGGSVSTLTIQRTQQEDSAVYLCASSSQTGGGYTFGSGTRLTVV.

This clone was counted a single time. The chain recombines TRBV20-1 with TRBJ2-7; 7 bases map to TRBD1. Trimming at V came to 3 bases and at J to 0 bases, leaving 5 bases not matched to a gene. Germline values: CDR1 DFQATT, CDR2 SNEGSKA (reference sequence). The CDR3 contains 14 residues. As DNA, the CDR3 is TGCAGTGCTAGTCCGGGACAGAGCTCCTACGAGCAGTACTTC. It codes for CSASPGQSSYEQYF.

The chain is built from TRBV7-9 and TRBJ2-7; TRBD1 is a possible D gene (5 bases). Germline-derived CDR1 and CDR2 are SEHNR and FQNEAQ (reference sequence). The germline V and J ends were trimmed by 3 bases and 3 bases, with 9 bases remaining between them. The CDR3 is made up of 13 amino acids. CDR3 in DNA: TGTGCCAGCAGCTTTGGGGCAGTCTACGAGCAGTACGTC. Translating it yields CASSFGAVYEQYV.

This chain joins TRBV7-9 and TRBJ1-2; 7 bases agree with TRBD1. CDR3 size: 14 residues. V shed 1 base, J shed 4 bases, and the junction held 3 bases outside the gene matches. Germline CDR1 reads SEHNR; CDR2 reads FQNEAQ (reference sequence). In DNA, the CDR3 is TGTGCCAGCAGCTTAGGGGGACAGATCTATGGCTACACCTTC. Translation: CASSLGGQIYGYTF. Variable domain in full (rest from reference TRBV7-9 and TRBJ1-2): DTGVSQNPRHKITKRGQNVTFRCDPISEHNRLYWYRQTLGQGPEFLTYFQNEAQLEKSRLLSDRFSAERPKGSFSTLEIQRTEQGDSAMYLCASSLGGQIYGYTFGSGTRLTVV.

V is TRBV6-6 and J is TRBJ2-2; 8 bases align to TRBD2. V lost 4 bases and J lost 4; bases outside the gene matches: 5. Germline CDR1 is MNHNY and CDR2 is SVGAGI (reference sequence). This CDR3 has 15 amino acids. The CDR3 sequence is CASSSSGGLTGELFF. CDR3 nucleotide sequence: TGTGCCAGCAGTTCCAGCGGGGGCCTCACCGGGGAGCTGTTTTTT.

V usage is TRBV2 and J usage is TRBJ2-5, with 9 bases aligning to TRBD2. CDR1 and CDR2 (germline): SNHLY, FYNNEI. The V gene end was trimmed by 4 bases and the J gene end by 5 bases; junction bases not matched to a gene: 11. This CDR3 comprises 16 residues. The CDR3 region has the DNA TGTGCCAGCAGTGCGGATAATAGCGGGGGCCATGAGACCCAGTACTTC. It translates to CASSADNSGGHETQYF.

The chain has TRBV18 and TRBJ1-2; 7 nucleotides agree with TRBD1. This CDR3 comprises 15 residues. J lost 4 bases, V lost 2 bases, and 7 bases had no gene match. CDR1 is KGHSH and CDR2 is LQKENI in the germline V gene. The CDR3 nucleotides are TGTGCCAGCTCACCAACCCGACAGGGCGGCTATGGCTACACCTTC. This translates into CASSPTRQGGYGYTF.

The chain has TRBV7-8 and TRBJ1-6, with 7 bases lining up with TRBD1. The ends lost 3 bases at V and 9 bases at J; junction bases unmatched: 5. Germline assignment: CDR1 SGHVS and CDR2 FQNEAQ. CDR3 size: 14 residues. CDR3 nucleotide sequence: TGTGCCAGCAGCTTTGACAGGGTGGCTTCACCCCTCCACTTT. Translating it yields CASSFDRVASPLHF.

The CDR3 bases are TGTGCCAGCAGACGGGGGACAGGGGATCAGCCCCAGCATTTT. Its translation: CASRRGTGDQPQHF. The chain carries TRBV6-5 and TRBJ1-5; 10 nucleotides match TRBD1. The CDR3 runs to 14 residues. Looked up from germline, CDR1 is MNHEY and CDR2 is SVGAGI. With V trimmed by 6 bases and J by 5 bases, 4 bases remained unmatched.

This chain uses TRBV6-5 with TRBJ1-1, with 7 bases fitting TRBD1. The CDR3 runs to 14 residues. Germline assignment: CDR1 MNHEY and CDR2 SVGAGI. V lost 6 bases and J lost 6; bases outside the gene matches: 10. As DNA, the CDR3 is TGTGCCAGCAGCGGGACTGTACAGGGGTCTGAAGCTTTCTTT. Amino acid sequence: CASSGTVQGSEAFF.

This clone was found once. The chain carries TRBV27 and TRBJ1-2; D is possibly TRBD1 (6 bases). The CDR3 runs to 14 residues. Germline CDR1 MNHEY, CDR2 SMNVEV (reference sequence). V was trimmed by 3 bases and J by 7 bases, leaving 15 bases between them. CDR3 region: CASSFSREGGGYTF. In DNA form, the CDR3 reads TGTGCCAGCAGTTTCTCTCGAGAAGGGGGTGGCTACACCTTC.

V is TRBV28 and J is TRBJ1-3; D not resolved. Trimming shortened V by 3 bases and J by 7 bases, and 7 bases separated the two germline ends. From germline, CDR1 is MDHEN and CDR2 SYDVKM. The CDR3 covers 12 residues. The DNA of the CDR3 is TGTGCCAGCAGTTTGTATGAGAACACCATATATTTT. Translating gives CASSLYENTIYF.

V is TRBV19 and J is TRBJ1-4; D remains unclear. The V gene's germline CDR1 is LNHDA and CDR2 SQIVND (reference sequence). The V gene lost 7 bases and the J gene lost 3 bases, with 15 bases spanning the gap. There are 15 residues in the CDR3. In DNA form, the CDR3 reads TGTGCCAGTATCGGAACGGCCAGGCCTAATGAAAAACTGTTTTTT. Translated, it gives CASIGTARPNEKLFF.

J is TRBJ1-4 and V is TRBV9, with D possibly being TRBD1 (6 bases). The CDR3 is 15 residues long. V was shortened by 5 bases and J by 4 bases, with 15 bases between the two germline ends. Germline V gene sequence: CDR1 SGDLS, CDR2 YYNGEE. DNA of the CDR3: TGTGCCAGCAGTTCAGGACAGACCCTTAATGAAAAACTGTTTTTT. Encoded protein: CASSSGQTLNEKLFF. Variable domain in full (rest from reference TRBV9 and TRBJ1-4): DSGVTQTPKHLITATGQRVTLRCSPRSGDLSVYWYQQSLDQGLQFLIQYYNGEERAKGNILERFSAQQFPDLHSELNLSSLELGDSALYFCASSSGQTLNEKLFFGSGTQLSVL.

The chain couples TRBV19 to TRBJ1-5; 10 nucleotides match TRBD1. The CDR3 covers 19 residues. From germline, CDR1 is LNHDA and CDR2 SQIVND (reference sequence). V trimming: 3 bases; J trimming: 1 base; junction bases outside the gene matches: 12. DNA of the CDR3: TGTGCCAGTAGTATCCCCCCCCGGGACAGGGGTTCGAGCAATCAGCCCCAGCATTTT. Its translation is CASSIPPRDRGSSNQPQHF. The full variable domain, rest sourced from reference TRBV19 and TRBJ1-5, is DGGITQSPKYLFRKEGQNVTLSCEQNLNHDAMYWYRQDPGQGLRLIYYSQIVNDFQKGDIAEGYSVSREKKESFPLTVTSAQKNPTAFYLCASSIPPRDRGSSNQPQHFGDGTRLSIL.

J is TRBJ1-1 and V is TRBV30, with D maybe TRBD1 (5 bases). Germline CDR1 reads GTSNPN; CDR2 reads SVGIG (reference sequence). The CDR3 spans 12 residues. With 3 bases removed from V and 0 bases from J, the gap between germline ends came to 5 bases. DNA of the CDR3: TGTGCCTGGAGGGACATGAACACTGAAGCTTTCTTT. Translating gives CAWRDMNTEAFF.

The chain joins TRBV20-1 to TRBJ1-4; the D gene is possibly TRBD1 (5 bases). CDR1 DFQATT and CDR2 SNEGSKA come from the germline V gene (reference sequence). The CDR3 sequence is 14 residues long. The V and J ends lost 3 bases and 8 bases respectively, with 16 bases between them. The CDR3 nucleotides are TGCAGTGCTAGTAAGGGGTTGGAAAAAGAAAAACTGTTTTTT. Protein: CSASKGLEKEKLFF.

This clone came up a few times. The chain uses TRBV19 and TRBJ2-3; possibly TRBD1 for D (5 bases). The germline V gene has CDR1 LNHDA and CDR2 SQIVND (reference sequence). CDR3 length: 13 residues. V was trimmed by 11 bases and J by 0 bases, leaving 12 bases between them. This CDR3 reads CAGAPTSTDTQYF. Here the CDR3 DNA reads TGTGCCGGGGCCCCGACTAGCACAGATACGCAGTATTTT.

The chain uses TRBV12-3 or TRBV12-4 and TRBJ2-3, with D uncertain. Trimming took 2 bases from V and 6 from J, leaving 9 bases between them. CDR3 length equals 13 residues. The CDR3 nucleotides read TGTGCCAGCAGTTTAAATCCGTTTGATACGCAGTATTTT. Translated: CASSLNPFDTQYF.

The V and J genes are TRBV4-3 and TRBJ2-1, with D possibly matching TRBD2 (5 bases). Germline CDR1 is LGHNA and CDR2 is YSLEER. This CDR3 has 15 residues. Deletions cut 3 bases from V and 1 base from J, with 10 bases between. CDR3 DNA: TGCGCCAGCAGCCAGAACGGAGGTTCCTACAATGAGCAGTTCTTC. It is translated as CASSQNGGSYNEQFF.

The V call is TRBV19, the J call TRBJ2-7; D is uncertain. V was shortened by 2 bases and J by 5 bases, with 7 bases between the two germline ends. The CDR3 totals 12 residues. CDR1 is LNHDA, CDR2 SQIVND, per germline (reference sequence). DNA of the CDR3: TGTGCCAGTAGTATACCAGGTAACGAGCAGTACTTC. This sequence encodes CASSIPGNEQYF.

The V and J genes are TRBV5-5 and TRBJ1-1; 7 positions agree with TRBD1. This CDR3 has 12 residues. V trimming: 3 bases; J trimming: 6 bases; junction bases outside the gene matches: 2. Germline-derived CDR1 and CDR2 are SGHKS and YYEKEE (reference sequence). In DNA, the CDR3 is TGTGCCAGCAGCTGGACAGGTCCTGAAGCTTTCTTT. Residues: CASSWTGPEAFF.

This clone is categorized as medium-sized (0.01 to 0.1%). The chain couples TRBV30 to TRBJ1-2; D gene unclear. V lost 7 bases and J lost 5, with 8 bases in between. CDR3 size: 10 residues. From germline, CDR1 is GTSNPN and CDR2 SVGIG (reference sequence). The DNA for the CDR3 is TGTGCCTATCGCGGGTATGGCTACACCTTC. Translated, it gives CAYRGYGYTF.

This clone was seen more than once but under ten times. The V and J genes are TRBV7-8 and TRBJ2-2, with unresolved D. Trimming removed 2 bases at V and 9 bases at J, with 13 bases between. The CDR3 is 14 amino acids. From germline, CDR1 is SGHVS and CDR2 FQNEAQ. The CDR3 region has the DNA TGTGCCAGCAGCTTATCTTTCCCTCCCCGGGAGCTGTTTTTT. Translated: CASSLSFPPRELFF.

As to this clone: The same CDR3 is also encoded by other DNA sequences in this sample. The chain uses TRBV5-1 and TRBJ1-2; D not resolved. The germline V and J ends were trimmed by 4 bases and 4 bases, with 5 bases remaining between them. The CDR3 spans 11 residues. Germline CDR1 reads SGHRS; CDR2 reads YFSETQ. The CDR3 protein is CASSPGYGYTF. DNA for the CDR3: TGCGCCAGCAGCCCGGGCTATGGCTACACCTTC.

The V and J genes are TRBV5-5 and TRBJ1-2; 11 nucleotides align to TRBD1. The length of the CDR3 is 15 residues. Germline values: CDR1 SGHKS, CDR2 YYEKEE (reference sequence). V lost 4 bases, J lost 7 bases, and 9 bases stayed unmatched. The CDR3 region is CASSSTGQGALGYTF. The CDR3 bases are TGTGCCAGCAGCAGCACCGGACAGGGGGCGCTTGGCTACACCTTC.

The V call is TRBV6-5, the J call TRBJ1-1, with D possibly being TRBD1 (6 bases). CDR3 length: 13 residues. Trimming pared 2 bases from V and 8 bases from J, leaving 12 bases between. Per the germline V gene, CDR1 is MNHEY and CDR2 is SVGAGI. The CDR3 DNA reads as TGTGCCAGCAGTTACGGCGGACAGCGCGAAGCTTTCTTT. Translating it yields CASSYGGQREAFF.

This CDR3 reads CASSFSGHPRTPDSPLHF. CDR3 nucleotide sequence: TGTGCCAGCAGCTTTTCGGGACACCCGAGAACCCCTGATTCACCCCTCCACTTT. The rearrangement uses TRBV7-9 and TRBJ1-6; D is perhaps TRBD1 (6 bases). Trimming cost V 3 bases and J 8 bases, with 23 bases left between them. Germline values: CDR1 SEHNR, CDR2 FQNEAQ (reference sequence). The CDR3 extends over 18 amino acids.